One and the same sample provided the 12 T cell receptor beta chains below, sequenced in a study of blood T cell repertoires in COVID-19. The method was immunoSEQ multiplex PCR; TCRdb's version includes in-frame clones alone and lacks a portion of them. The sample yields some 260,000 clones, about 80% seen once. The sequencing sample was made of peripheral blood. The receptors here all came from a man at least 80 years old with acute or convalescent COVID-19.

The gene calls are TRBV5-1 and TRBJ1-6; TRBD1 aligns across 7 bases. Germline CDR1 and CDR2: SGHRS and YFSETQ. The junction had 17 bases not matched to a gene; V was cut back by 4 bases and J by 7 bases. The CDR3 length is 18 residues. The CDR3, as DNA: TGCGCCAGCAGCCATGGGACAGTGCGGCGCGGTGGGAATTCACCCCTCCACTTT. Its translation is CASSHGTVRRGGNSPLHF.

This chain links TRBV4-2 with TRBJ1-6; TRBD1 matches at 8 bases. Per germline, CDR1 LGHNA and CDR2 YNFKEQ. Unmatched junction bases numbered 4, after V lost 2 bases and J lost 7 bases. This CDR3 comprises 15 residues. In DNA, the CDR3 is TGTGCCAGCAGCCAACAACAGGGGGTCAATTCACCCCTCCACTTT. This gives the protein CASSQQQGVNSPLHF.

As DNA, the CDR3 is TGTGCCAGCAGCCCAGTGGTGGGATGGACAGATGGATCCTACGAGCAGTACTTC. This codes for CASSPVVGWTDGSYEQYF. V usage is TRBV11-3 and J usage is TRBJ2-7, with D possibly matching TRBD1 (6 bases). Germline V gives CDR1 SGHNT, CDR2 YENEEA. The CDR3 totals 18 residues. V lost 5 bases and J lost 1, with 24 bases in between. The full variable domain, completed using reference TRBV11-3 and TRBJ2-7, is EAGVVQSPRYKIIEKKQPVAFWCNPISGHNTLYWYLQNLGQGPELLIRYENEEAVDDSQLPKDRFSAERLKGVDSTLKIQPAELGDSAVYLCASSPVVGWTDGSYEQYFGPGTRLTVT.

The V call is TRBV6-6, the J call TRBJ2-4, with a weak D call TRBD2 (7 bases). V was shortened by 10 bases and J by 7 bases, with 17 bases between the two germline ends. Germline loops: CDR1 MNHNY, CDR2 SVGAGI (reference sequence). The CDR3 contains 13 residues. The CDR3 sequence: CATGVGGGNIQYF. CDR3 DNA sequence: TGTGCCACCGGAGTAGGGGGAGGGAACATTCAGTACTTC.

The chain employs TRBV27 and TRBJ2-3, with 7 bases identical to TRBD2. Germline CDR1 and CDR2: MNHEY and SMNVEV (reference sequence). CDR3 size: 16 residues. With V trimmed by 3 bases and J by 4 bases, 10 bases remained unmatched. The CDR3 loop is CASSLGGRSLADTQYF. The CDR3 nucleotides read TGTGCCAGCAGTTTGGGCGGGAGATCGCTAGCAGATACGCAGTATTTT.

The chain is built from TRBV28 and TRBJ1-1; perhaps TRBD1 as D (5 bases). Germline V gene lookup returns CDR1 MDHEN and CDR2 SYDVKM. Between the trimmed V and J ends, which lost 3 bases and 1 base, there was a span of 9 bases. The CDR3 extends over 14 amino acids. The CDR3 DNA follows: TGTGCCAGCAGTTTCAGCGACAGGAACACTGAAGCTTTCTTT. Amino acids: CASSFSDRNTEAFF.

The chain is built from TRBV5-1 and TRBJ2-2; the D gene is possibly TRBD2 (6 bases). CDR3 size: 17 residues. The V gene lost 5 bases and the J gene lost 1 base, with 18 bases spanning the gap. The germline CDR1 and CDR2 sequences are SGHRS and YFSETQ. Here the CDR3 reads CASRSRLADMNTGELFF. DNA for the CDR3: TGCGCCAGCAGATCGAGATTAGCGGATATGAACACCGGGGAGCTGTTTTTT.

A remark on this clone: Sequence at one end of the junction differs from germline and may be a read error. The CDR3 sequence: CASSSGPRGRETQYF. DNA of the CDR3: TGCGCCAGTAGCTCGGGTCCCAGGGGGCGGGAGACCCAGTACTTC. The chain employs TRBV5-1 and TRBJ2-5, with 8 nucleotides matching TRBD1. The CDR3 extends over 15 amino acids. Germline values: CDR1 SGHRS, CDR2 YFSETQ.

The table lists this clone with a few counts. The chain recombines TRBV30 with TRBJ1-1; unclear D gene. The V gene lost 4 bases and the J gene lost 1 base, with 13 bases spanning the gap. Germline V gene lookup returns CDR1 GTSNPN and CDR2 SVGIG (reference sequence). This CDR3 is 14 amino acids long. The CDR3 DNA reads as TGTGCCTGGACATCCAACACCCGGAACACTGAAGCTTTCTTT. Amino acid sequence: CAWTSNTRNTEAFF. The full variable domain, with the rest looked up from reference TRBV30 and TRBJ1-1, is SQTIHQWPATLVQPVGSPLSLECTVEGTSNPNLYWYRQAAGRGLQLLFYSVGIGQISSEVPQNLSASRPQDRQFILSSKKLLLSDSGFYLCAWTSNTRNTEAFFGQGTRLTVV.

The sample holds a few counts of this clone. The genes are TRBV5-1 and TRBJ1-2; tentative D call: TRBD1 (5 bases). V was pared by 2 bases and J by 4 bases, with 9 bases between. CDR1 and CDR2 from the germline V gene are SGHRS and YFSETQ. The CDR3 is 13 residues long. The CDR3 spells CASSFSGGYGYTF. The CDR3 DNA is TGCGCCAGCAGCTTCTCGGGGGGCTATGGCTACACCTTC.

This chain connects TRBV20-1 to TRBJ2-7; 7 bases match TRBD1. The ends lost 3 bases at V and 4 bases at J; junction bases unmatched: 6. Per germline, CDR1 DFQATT and CDR2 SNEGSKA (reference sequence). This CDR3 spans 13 amino acids. CDR3 coding DNA: TGCAGTGCTAGTGGGACAGCTTCTTACGAGCAGTACTTC. It is translated as CSASGTASYEQYF.

Turning to this clone: Germline is not matched at one junction end, which may reflect a read error. V gene TRBV4-1 combines with J gene TRBJ1-4, with 8 nucleotides matching TRBD1. CDR1 is MGHRA, CDR2 YSYEKL, per germline. CDR3 length: 16 residues. The CDR3 is CASSQEAGTGVGLTAF. In DNA form, the CDR3 reads TGCGCCAGCAGCCAGGAAGCCGGGACAGGTGTTGGTCTGACGGCTTTT.